This is a list of T cell receptor beta chains from one sample in a study of blood T cells in healthy people across ages. Via MiXCR, TCRdb re-called the 5' RACE reads, giving one row per CDR3 protein. This table holds 1.2 million to 1.5 million distinct CDR3 sequences, 35% to 45% found once. Sequenced material: blood. Every receptor here comes from a woman between 18 and 30 years old in good health. Each CDR3 is given with its conserved first and last residue. Each record gives: V gene, clone size, D gene, J gene, CDR3 DNA, CDR3 protein. The D gene is left open where the match is weak. Expanded clones are given a class, and other clones once, few, many or no size at all.

V gene: TRBV7-9; clone size: .; D gene: .; J gene: TRBJ2-3; CDR3 DNA: TGTGCCAGCAGCTCACCCCACGGCGCGGTCCTCACAGATACGCAGTATTTT; CDR3 protein: CASSSPHGAVLTDTQYF
V gene: TRBV10-3; clone size: .; D gene: TRBD2; J gene: TRBJ2-1; CDR3 DNA: TGTGCCATCAGTGAGCGCGGGAGTGCTTACAATGAGCAGTTCTTC; CDR3 protein: CAISERGSAYNEQFF
V gene: TRBV5-1; clone size: .; D gene: .; J gene: TRBJ1-6; CDR3 DNA: TGCGCCAGCAGCTTGGAACAGCCGCTAAATTCACCCCTCCACTTT; CDR3 protein: CASSLEQPLNSPLHF
V gene: TRBV7-6; clone size: few; D gene: .; J gene: TRBJ2-7; CDR3 DNA: TGTGCCAGCAGCCCGGGCTCCCAATTCTACGAGCAGTACTTC; CDR3 protein: CASSPGSQFYEQYF
V gene: TRBV10-3; clone size: .; D gene: TRBD1; J gene: TRBJ1-1; CDR3 DNA: TGTGCCACCAAGGGGACAGGGACGTACACTGAAGCTTTCTTT; CDR3 protein: CATKGTGTYTEAFF
V gene: TRBV28; clone size: few; D gene: .; J gene: TRBJ2-7; CDR3 DNA: TGTGCCAGCAGTTTCCTTGGTCAGTTGGGCGAGCAGTACTTC; CDR3 protein: CASSFLGQLGEQYF
V gene: TRBV5-1; clone size: many; D gene: .; J gene: TRBJ2-7; CDR3 DNA: TGCGCCAGCAGCTTGGGACAGGCCCCATCCTACGAGCAGTACTTC; CDR3 protein: CASSLGQAPSYEQYF
V gene: TRBV11-2; clone size: once; D gene: .; J gene: TRBJ2-5; CDR3 DNA: TGTGCCAGCAGCCACCCTGCCGGGACGGCGTCCTACAATGAGCAGTACTTC; CDR3 protein: CASSHPAGTASYNEQYF
V gene: TRBV5-1; clone size: .; D gene: .; J gene: TRBJ1-1; CDR3 DNA: TGCGCCAGCCGCCTCGGAGGGGGGTTCGAAGCTTTCTTT; CDR3 protein: CASRLGGGFEAFF
V gene: TRBV3-1; clone size: .; D gene: TRBD2; J gene: TRBJ2-5; CDR3 DNA: TGTGCCAGCAGCCAAGACGTGGGAGGGGAGACCCAGTACTTC; CDR3 protein: CASSQDVGGETQYF
V gene: TRBV5-1; clone size: .; D gene: TRBD1; J gene: TRBJ1-1; CDR3 DNA: TGCGCCAGCAGCCCTCAACAGGGGTTGAACACTGAAGCTTTCTTT; CDR3 protein: CASSPQQGLNTEAFF
V gene: TRBV6-1; clone size: .; D gene: .; J gene: TRBJ2-7; CDR3 DNA: TGTGCCACCAACACCGAATCGAGCTCCTACGAGCAGTACTTC; CDR3 protein: CATNTESSSYEQYF
V gene: TRBV30; clone size: .; D gene: .; J gene: TRBJ2-5; CDR3 DNA: TGTGCCTGGAGTCCCGAAGCGGTTTGGTCCGAGACCCAGTACTTC; CDR3 protein: CAWSPEAVWSETQYF
V gene: TRBV7-9; clone size: .; D gene: .; J gene: TRBJ1-1; CDR3 DNA: TGTGCCAGCAACGCAGCGGCGAGCACTGAAGCTTTCTTT; CDR3 protein: CASNAAASTEAFF
V gene: TRBV2; clone size: few; D gene: .; J gene: TRBJ2-7; CDR3 DNA: TGTGCCAGCAAGGTTATGGGGACTGTGGTCGAGCAGTACTTC; CDR3 protein: CASKVMGTVVEQYF
V gene: TRBV6-2/TRBV6-3; clone size: few; D gene: .; J gene: TRBJ2-7; CDR3 DNA: TGTGCCAGCAGTCAACGACAGGGAGGCGAGCAGTACTTC; CDR3 protein: CASSQRQGGEQYF
V gene: TRBV10-3; clone size: .; D gene: TRBD1; J gene: TRBJ2-2; CDR3 DNA: TGTGCCATCAGTGCGAGACAGGGGGCCGGCGGGGAGCTGTTTTTT; CDR3 protein: CAISARQGAGGELFF
V gene: TRBV2; clone size: few; D gene: .; J gene: TRBJ2-1; CDR3 DNA: TGTGCCAGCAGTCCCGGGACTCGGACGCAGTTCTTC; CDR3 protein: CASSPGTRTQFF
V gene: TRBV5-1; clone size: .; D gene: TRBD1; J gene: TRBJ1-2; CDR3 DNA: TGCGCCAGCAGCTGGGAACCCACAGGGGTGGCTAACTATGGCTACACCTTC; CDR3 protein: CASSWEPTGVANYGYTF
V gene: TRBV4-1; clone size: few; D gene: .; J gene: TRBJ2-2; CDR3 DNA: TGCGCCAGCAGCCAAGGGTCGGCGAACACCGGGGAGCTGTTTTTT; CDR3 protein: CASSQGSANTGELFF
V gene: TRBV20-1; clone size: .; D gene: .; J gene: TRBJ2-5; CDR3 DNA: TGCAGTACTAGTCGAAAAGAGACCCAGTACTTC; CDR3 protein: CSTSRKETQYF
V gene: TRBV5-6; clone size: few; D gene: TRBD1; J gene: TRBJ2-1; CDR3 DNA: TGTGCCAGTGAGAGTGCTTGGGACAGGGTAATGAACAATGAGCAGTTCTTC; CDR3 protein: CASESAWDRVMNNEQFF
V gene: TRBV29-1; clone size: .; D gene: .; J gene: TRBJ2-3; CDR3 DNA: TGCAGCGTTGAACTTGGCATAGATACGCAGTATTTT; CDR3 protein: CSVELGIDTQYF
V gene: TRBV7-9; clone size: .; D gene: .; J gene: TRBJ1-2; CDR3 DNA: TGTGCCAGCAGCTTAGAACACAGTTCCTCTGGCTACACCTTC; CDR3 protein: CASSLEHSSSGYTF
V gene: TRBV5-1; clone size: many; D gene: TRBD2; J gene: TRBJ2-7; CDR3 DNA: TGCGCCAGCAGCTCCGGGGACTACCACTACGAGCAGTACTTC; CDR3 protein: CASSSGDYHYEQYF
V gene: TRBV9; clone size: .; D gene: .; J gene: TRBJ2-6; CDR3 DNA: TGTGCCAGCAGACAAGGGATCTTAGGGGCCAACGTCCTGACTTTC; CDR3 protein: CASRQGILGANVLTF
V gene: TRBV10-3; clone size: .; D gene: .; J gene: TRBJ1-3; CDR3 DNA: TGTGCCATCAGGATGACAGCCTCTGGAAACACCATATATTTT; CDR3 protein: CAIRMTASGNTIYF
V gene: TRBV11-2; clone size: few; D gene: .; J gene: TRBJ2-1; CDR3 DNA: TGTGCCAGCAGTATAATGGGATATTACAATGAGCAGTTCTTC; CDR3 protein: CASSIMGYYNEQFF
V gene: TRBV7-9; clone size: .; D gene: .; J gene: TRBJ1-2; CDR3 DNA: TGTGCCAGCAGCCTCGACCAGTCTTATGGCTACACCTTC; CDR3 protein: CASSLDQSYGYTF
V gene: TRBV10-3; clone size: few; D gene: TRBD2; J gene: TRBJ2-3; CDR3 DNA: TGTGCCATCAGTGAGCGCGTACGCCTAGCGGGGAACACAGATACGCAGTATTTT; CDR3 protein: CAISERVRLAGNTDTQYF
V gene: TRBV20-1; clone size: .; D gene: .; J gene: TRBJ2-7; CDR3 DNA: TGCAGTGCTAGAGATCGAGTTAGCCACTCCTACAAGCAGTACTTC; CDR3 protein: CSARDRVSHSYKQYF
V gene: TRBV7-8; clone size: .; D gene: TRBD1; J gene: TRBJ1-2; CDR3 DNA: TGTGCCAGCAGCTTAGCAGGGCAGGGGGCCGTAGGTGGCTACACCTTC; CDR3 protein: CASSLAGQGAVGGYTF
V gene: TRBV5-1; clone size: .; D gene: .; J gene: TRBJ2-6; CDR3 DNA: TGCGCCAGCACCGCCTTTCGGACGGGGTCTACAGGGGCCAACGTCCTGACTTTC; CDR3 protein: CASTAFRTGSTGANVLTF
V gene: TRBV7-2; clone size: .; D gene: .; J gene: TRBJ2-1; CDR3 DNA: TGTGCCAGCAGCTTCCTTAGCTCCTACAATGAGCAGTTCTTC; CDR3 protein: CASSFLSSYNEQFF
V gene: TRBV7-3; clone size: .; D gene: TRBD2; J gene: TRBJ2-2; CDR3 DNA: TGTGCCAGCAGCCCCCCGGGACTAGCGACCGGGGAGCTGTTTTTT; CDR3 protein: CASSPPGLATGELFF
V gene: TRBV7-9; clone size: .; D gene: .; J gene: TRBJ2-3; CDR3 DNA: TGTGCCAGCAGCTTAGCGAAGCCCACAGATACGCAGTATTTT; CDR3 protein: CASSLAKPTDTQYF
V gene: TRBV4-1; clone size: few; D gene: .; J gene: TRBJ1-5; CDR3 DNA: TGCGCCAGCAGCCAAGATGAGGGGGGTTGGCAGCCCCAGCATTTT; CDR3 protein: CASSQDEGGWQPQHF
V gene: TRBV28; clone size: .; D gene: .; J gene: TRBJ2-1; CDR3 DNA: TGTGCCAGCAGTGCGGGACGGGACAATGAGCAGTTCTTC; CDR3 protein: CASSAGRDNEQFF
V gene: TRBV30; clone size: .; D gene: .; J gene: TRBJ2-5; CDR3 DNA: TGTGCCTTGACTAGTGCCCCAATTGTTGCGGAGACCCAGTACTTC; CDR3 protein: CALTSAPIVAETQYF
V gene: TRBV18; clone size: .; D gene: TRBD2; J gene: TRBJ2-7; CDR3 DNA: TGTGCCAGCTCAAAGACTAGCGGGGGAAGCTACGAGCAGTACTTC; CDR3 protein: CASSKTSGGSYEQYF
V gene: TRBV7-9; clone size: .; D gene: .; J gene: TRBJ2-7; CDR3 DNA: TGTGCCAGCAGCTTAGCGGGGCAAAACGAGCAGTACTTC; CDR3 protein: CASSLAGQNEQYF
V gene: TRBV12-5; clone size: .; D gene: .; J gene: TRBJ2-7; CDR3 DNA: TGTGCTAGTGGTTTGCCGCCCGAGCAGTACTTC; CDR3 protein: CASGLPPEQYF
V gene: TRBV20-1; clone size: .; D gene: TRBD1; J gene: TRBJ1-1; CDR3 DNA: TGCAGTGCTGCAGGGGGCGCGGGCACTGAAGCTTTCTTT; CDR3 protein: CSAAGGAGTEAFF
V gene: TRBV4-1; clone size: .; D gene: .; J gene: TRBJ1-2; CDR3 DNA: TGCGCCAGCAGCCAAGAAGGTCAGAGTCGCTATGGCTACACCTTC; CDR3 protein: CASSQEGQSRYGYTF
V gene: TRBV4-1; clone size: .; D gene: .; J gene: TRBJ2-1; CDR3 DNA: TGCGCCAGCAGCCAAGACTACTCGGGACTGAAGACCCAGTTCTTC; CDR3 protein: CASSQDYSGLKTQFF
V gene: TRBV29-1; clone size: .; D gene: .; J gene: TRBJ2-7; CDR3 DNA: TGCAGCGTTGAAGTAAGGGGGTTAATGTCCTACGAGCAGTACTTC; CDR3 protein: CSVEVRGLMSYEQYF
V gene: TRBV12-3/TRBV12-4; clone size: .; D gene: .; J gene: TRBJ2-1; CDR3 DNA: TGTGCCAGCAGTTTAATGGATGAGCAGTTCTTC; CDR3 protein: CASSLMDEQFF
V gene: TRBV29-1; clone size: few; D gene: TRBD2; J gene: TRBJ2-7; CDR3 DNA: TGCAGCGTTGAATGGGGTAGCGGGAGGGACTACGAGCAGTACTTC; CDR3 protein: CSVEWGSGRDYEQYF
V gene: TRBV3-1; clone size: .; D gene: TRBD2; J gene: TRBJ2-3; CDR3 DNA: TGTGCCAGCAGCCATTCTAGCGGGGAAACAGATACGCAGTATTTT; CDR3 protein: CASSHSSGETDTQYF
V gene: TRBV20-1; clone size: .; D gene: .; J gene: TRBJ1-6; CDR3 DNA: TGCAGTGCTAGACCCCGGGCAGGTCGGGATTCACCCCTCCACTTT; CDR3 protein: CSARPRAGRDSPLHF
V gene: TRBV20-1; clone size: .; D gene: .; J gene: TRBJ2-3; CDR3 DNA: TGCAGTGCGCCACTAGCCGATACGCAGTATTTT; CDR3 protein: CSAPLADTQYF
V gene: TRBV20-1; clone size: many; D gene: .; J gene: TRBJ2-7; CDR3 DNA: TGCAGTGCCGGAGTCGCCTACGAGCAGTACTTC; CDR3 protein: CSAGVAYEQYF
V gene: TRBV14; clone size: once; D gene: .; J gene: TRBJ2-1; CDR3 DNA: TGTGCCAGCAGCCAAGGTGGACTCCTCATAAGCTCCTACAATGAGCAGTTCTTC; CDR3 protein: CASSQGGLLISSYNEQFF
V gene: TRBV2; clone size: .; D gene: .; J gene: TRBJ2-3; CDR3 DNA: TGTGCCAGCACCGCCAATGGGGATACGCAGTATTTT; CDR3 protein: CASTANGDTQYF